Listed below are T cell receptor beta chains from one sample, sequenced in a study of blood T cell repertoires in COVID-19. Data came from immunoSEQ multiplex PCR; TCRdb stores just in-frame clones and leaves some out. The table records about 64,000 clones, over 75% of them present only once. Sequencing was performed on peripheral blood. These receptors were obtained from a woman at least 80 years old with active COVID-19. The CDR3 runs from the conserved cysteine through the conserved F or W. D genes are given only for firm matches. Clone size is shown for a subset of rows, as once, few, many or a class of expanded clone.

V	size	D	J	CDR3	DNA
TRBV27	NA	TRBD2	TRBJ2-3	CASSPLAGSTDTQYF	TGTGCCAGCAGTCCTCTAGCGGGAAGCACAGATACGCAGTATTTT
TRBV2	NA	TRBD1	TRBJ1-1	CASSVLQGVAFF	TGTGCCAGCAGTGTCTTACAGGGGGTAGCTTTCTTT
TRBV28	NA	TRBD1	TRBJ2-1	CASVGTGDNEQFF	TGTGCCAGTGTAGGGACAGGGGACAATGAGCAGTTCTTC
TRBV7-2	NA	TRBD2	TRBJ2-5	CASSPGAGKYQETQYF	TGTGCCAGCAGCCCTGGAGCGGGAAAGTACCAAGAGACCCAGTACTTC
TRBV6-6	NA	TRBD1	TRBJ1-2	CASSKQGTYGYTF	TGTGCCAGCAGCAAACAGGGGACCTATGGCTACACCTTC
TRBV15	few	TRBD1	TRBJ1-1	CATSTKTGGTEAFF	TGTGCCACCAGCACTAAGACAGGGGGAACTGAAGCTTTCTTT
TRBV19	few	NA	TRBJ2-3	CASSIGGWQYF	TGTGCCAGTAGTATAGGGGGCTGGCAGTATTTT
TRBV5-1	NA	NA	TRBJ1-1	CASSFEGWDTEAFF	TGCGCCAGCAGCTTTGAGGGTTGGGACACTGAAGCTTTCTTT
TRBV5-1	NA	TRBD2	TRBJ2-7	CASSPGTSGLNPLQYF	TGCGCCAGCAGCCCCGGGACTAGCGGGCTAAACCCGTTGCAGTACTTC
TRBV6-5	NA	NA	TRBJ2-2	CASWGGGTNTGELFF	TGTGCCAGCTGGGGCGGGGGCACGAACACCGGGGAGCTGTTTTTT
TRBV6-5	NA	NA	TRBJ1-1	CASSSVNTEAFF	TGTGCCAGCAGCTCAGTGAACACTGAAGCTTTCTTT
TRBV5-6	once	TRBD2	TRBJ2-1	CASSHSVAGFYNEQFF	TGTGCCAGCAGTCACTCCGTAGCGGGGTTCTACAATGAGCAGTTCTTC
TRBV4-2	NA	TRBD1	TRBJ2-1	CASSHGQGEVNEQFF	TGTGCCAGCAGCCATGGACAGGGGGAAGTGAATGAGCAGTTCTTC
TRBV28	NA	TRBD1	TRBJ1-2	CASNSGGYGYTF	TGTGCCAGCAACTCAGGGGGCTATGGCTACACCTTC
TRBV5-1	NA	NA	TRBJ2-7	CASSLAGSVDEQYF	TGCGCCAGCAGCTTGGCCGGGTCGGTGGACGAGCAGTACTTC
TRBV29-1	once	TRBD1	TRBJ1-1	CSAGQGVNTEAFF	TGCAGCGCCGGACAGGGTGTGAACACTGAAGCTTTCTTT
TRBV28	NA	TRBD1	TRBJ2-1	CASSSAGQGYNEQFF	TGTGCCAGCAGTTCGGCGGGACAGGGGTACAATGAGCAGTTCTTC
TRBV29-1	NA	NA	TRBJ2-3	CSERASSYTDTQYF	TGCAGCGAGCGAGCTAGCAGCTACACAGATACGCAGTATTTT
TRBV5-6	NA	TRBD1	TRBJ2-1	CASSLGQGGYNEQFF	TGTGCCAGCAGCTTGGGACAGGGGGGCTACAATGAGCAGTTCTTC
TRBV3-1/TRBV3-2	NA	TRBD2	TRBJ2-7	CASSHSGGSYEQYF	TGTGCCAGCAGCCATAGCGGGGGCTCCTACGAGCAGTACTTC
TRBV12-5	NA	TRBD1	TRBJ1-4	CASGEGTGGEKLFF	TGTGCTAGTGGGGAGGGGACAGGGGGCGAAAAACTGTTTTTT
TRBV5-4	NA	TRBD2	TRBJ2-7	CASSLVAASGYEQYF	TGTGCCAGCAGCTTGGTCGCGGCTAGCGGCTACGAGCAGTACTTC
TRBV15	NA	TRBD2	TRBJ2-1	CATSRGISGTSYNEQFF	TGTGCCACCAGCAGAGGAATTAGCGGGACGTCCTACAATGAGCAGTTCTTC
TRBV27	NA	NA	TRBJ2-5	CARLITGDGSGPCGRETQYF	TGTGCCAGGTTAATTACCGGGGATGGTAGCGGTCCTTGTGGGAGGGAGACCCAGTACTTC
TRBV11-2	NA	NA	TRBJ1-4	CASSLSGLGEKLFF	TGTGCCAGCAGCCTTTCAGGACTGGGTGAAAAACTGTTTTTT
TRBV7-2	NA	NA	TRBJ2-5	CASSYRDFPETQYF	TGTGCCAGCAGCTACCGGGACTTCCCAGAGACCCAGTACTTC
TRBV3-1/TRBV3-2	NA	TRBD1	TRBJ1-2	CASTKSDRGANYGYTF	TGTGCCAGCACCAAATCAGACAGGGGCGCTAACTATGGCTACACCTTC
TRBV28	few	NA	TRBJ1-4	CASSYRAGTEKLFF	TGTGCCAGCAGTTACAGGGCCGGAACTGAAAAACTGTTTTTT
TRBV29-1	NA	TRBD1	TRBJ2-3	CSVEEARGDTQYF	TGCAGCGTTGAGGAGGCCAGGGGGGATACGCAGTATTTT
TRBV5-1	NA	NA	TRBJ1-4	CASSPGTGNEKLFF	TGCGCCAGCAGCCCTGGGACTGGGAATGAAAAACTGTTTTTT
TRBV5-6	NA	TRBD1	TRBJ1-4	CASSSETGSDQKLFF	TGTGCCAGCAGCTCAGAGACAGGGTCGGACCAAAAACTGTTTTTT
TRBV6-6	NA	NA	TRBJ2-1	CASSYGATSVEQFF	TGTGCCAGCAGTTACGGGGCCACGAGTGTTGAGCAGTTCTTC
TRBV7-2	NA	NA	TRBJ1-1	CASSSPGQNTEAFF	TGTGCCAGCAGCTCTCCGGGACAAAACACTGAAGCTTTCTTT
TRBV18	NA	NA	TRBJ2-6	CASSPAGGSGANVLTF	TGTGCCAGCTCACCCGCCGGGGGCTCTGGGGCCAACGTCCTGACTTTC
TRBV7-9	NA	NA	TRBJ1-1	CASSLGQSTSEAFF	TGTGCCAGCAGCTTAGGACAGTCGACGTCTGAAGCTTTCTTT
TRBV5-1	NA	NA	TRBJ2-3	CASRTDPSTDTQYF	TGCGCCAGTAGGACAGATCCTAGCACAGATACGCAGTATTTT
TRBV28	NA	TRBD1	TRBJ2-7	CASSLGTGGTYEQYF	TGTGCCAGCAGTTTAGGGACAGGGGGGACCTACGAGCAGTACTTC
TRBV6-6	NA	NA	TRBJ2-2	CASSQTRHTGELFF	TGTGCCAGCAGCCAGACTAGACACACCGGGGAGCTGTTTTTT
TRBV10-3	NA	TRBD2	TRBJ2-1	CAISERLAGGYNEQFF	TGTGCCATCAGTGAAAGGCTAGCGGGGGGTTACAATGAGCAGTTCTTC